The next 5 T cell receptor beta chains were all read from a single sample in a study of shared clonotypes between healthy human individuals. Some clones are missing from TCRdb's copy, which holds only in-frame ones; the method was immunoSEQ multiplex PCR. The table includes some 2.1 million clones, 93% detected once. CD45RO-negative CD8 cells positively selected for CCR7 made up the naive population, which excluded terminally differentiated effector memory CD45RA+ cells. Sequencing used naive CD8+ T cells from PBMCs. Receptor source: a man between 18 and 35 years old in good health. Some clones in this sample may be carry-over from other donors' samples.

The chain carries TRBV7-9 and TRBJ2-7, with 7 nucleotides matching TRBD2. The V and J ends lost 4 bases and 3 bases, in that order; junction bases with no gene match: 9. CDR1 is SEHNR and CDR2 is FQNEAQ in the germline V gene (reference sequence). The CDR3 extends over 15 amino acids. The CDR3 DNA follows: TGTGCCAGCAGCTCCACTAGCGAGACCAACTACGAGCAGTACTTC. Residues: CASSSTSETNYEQYF.

The CDR3 DNA reads TGCGCCAGCAATACCATGCCTAGCGGGAGCGAGCAGTACTTC. It specifies CASNTMPSGSEQYF. This rearrangement joins TRBV4-1 to TRBJ2-7; 10 bases match TRBD2. V trimming: 7 bases; J trimming: 6 bases; junction bases outside the gene matches: 9. The CDR3 extends over 14 amino acids. Germline-derived CDR1 and CDR2 are MGHRA and YSYEKL.

V is TRBV7-8 and J is TRBJ1-2; TRBD1 aligns across 7 bases. Trimming cost V 5 bases and J 3 bases; bases outside gene matches: 6. Germline CDR1 reads SGHVS; CDR2 reads FQNEAQ. CDR3 length: 14 residues. CDR3 amino acids: CASSRWTGDYGYTF. The CDR3 DNA is TGTGCCAGCAGCCGGTGGACAGGTGACTATGGCTACACCTTC. Full variable domain (outside the CDR3, taken from reference TRBV7-8 and TRBJ1-2): GAGVSQSPRYKVAKRGQDVALRCDPISGHVSLFWYQQALGQGPEFLTYFQNEAQLDKSGLPSDRFFAERPEGSVSTLKIQRTQQEDSAVYLCASSRWTGDYGYTFGSGTRLTVV.

The chain is built from TRBV18 and TRBJ2-1; 7 nucleotides align to TRBD2. V lost 3 bases, J lost 4 bases, and 3 bases stayed unmatched. Germline V gene data show CDR1 as KGHSH and CDR2 as LQKENI. The CDR3 sequence is 14 residues long. CDR3 residues: CASSPSGGYNEQFF. CDR3 nucleotides: TGTGCCAGCTCACCCTCCGGGGGGTACAATGAGCAGTTCTTC. Combining the CDR3 with reference TRBV18 and TRBJ2-1 gives the whole variable domain NAGVMQNPRHLVRRRGQEARLRCSPMKGHSHVYWYRQLPEEGLKFMVYLQKENIIDESGMPKERFSAEFPKEGPSILRIQQVVRGDSAAYFCASSPSGGYNEQFFGPGTRLTVL.

The chain couples TRBV13 to TRBJ2-1; weak D call: TRBD1 (5 bases). Trimming stripped 6 bases from V and 0 bases from J, with 18 bases between. The CDR3 has 17 amino acids. The germline gives CDR1 PRHDT, CDR2 FYEKMQ (reference sequence). The CDR3 bases are TGTGCCAGCAGTTTCCCAGGGATATCGGTCTCCTACAATGAGCAGTTCTTC. It specifies CASSFPGISVSYNEQFF.